These 24 T cell receptor beta chains originate from one sample sequenced in a study of early T cells in non-severe SARS-CoV-2 infection. Each CDR3 protein gets one entry after TCRdb re-called the 5' RACE reads with MiXCR. The profile shows tens of thousands of distinct CDR3 sequences, less than 15% of them singletons. Sequencing input: whole blood. The receptor set was obtained from an adult who was a healthcare worker with PCR-confirmed SARS-CoV-2 infection or an uninfected control (not recorded which).

This clonotype was counted at least ten times. This chain links TRBV3-1 with TRBJ1-2, with D uncertain. This CDR3 region has 15 residues. V shed 1 base and J shed 2 bases, with 11 bases lying between them. The germline V gene encodes CDR1 LGHDT and CDR2 YNNKEL (reference sequence). CDR3 region: CASSQGTGLNYGYTF. CDR3 bases: TGTGCCAGCAGCCAAGGTACGGGTCTGAACTATGGCTACACCTTC.

This clonotype was observed a handful of times. The chain combines TRBV20-1 with TRBJ2-2, with D uncertain. V shed 0 bases and J shed 6 bases, with 17 bases lying between them. Germline loops: CDR1 DFQATT, CDR2 SNEGSKA (reference sequence). This CDR3 has 16 amino acids. In nucleotides, the CDR3 is TGCAGTGCTAGAGATTCCAGGCTTCCTTCGTCCGGGGAGCTGTTTTTT. Amino acid sequence: CSARDSRLPSSGELFF.

In its sample, this clonotype was seen many times. V and J are TRBV13 and TRBJ1-1; tentatively, D is TRBD1 (5 bases). V was trimmed by 2 bases and J by 0 bases, leaving 7 bases between them. Germline V CDR1 and CDR2: PRHDT, FYEKMQ (reference sequence). The CDR3 is 14 residues long. The CDR3 is CASSLQGMNTEAFF. The CDR3 bases are TGTGCCAGCAGCTTACAGGGCATGAACACTGAAGCTTTCTTT.

This clonotype showed up just a few times. V and J are TRBV12-3 or TRBV12-4 and TRBJ1-2, with D possibly matching TRBD1 (6 bases). Trimming removed 11 bases from V and 0 bases from J, with 13 bases in between. The CDR3 is 13 amino acids. The CDR3 sequence: CADARQANYGYTF. The CDR3, as DNA: TGTGCCGACGCAAGACAGGCTAACTATGGCTACACCTTC.

Many counts were recorded for this clonotype. V gene TRBV5-1 combines with J gene TRBJ2-5, with 7 bases fitting TRBD1. J gave up 2 bases and V 3 bases, and 1 base lay outside the gene matches. Germline assignment: CDR1 SGHRS and CDR2 YFSETQ. CDR3 size: 13 residues. CDR3 DNA sequence: TGCGCCAGCAGCTCGGGACAGCAAGAGACCCAGTACTTC. Its translation: CASSSGQQETQYF. Using reference TRBV5-1 and TRBJ2-5 for the parts outside the CDR3, the full variable domain is KAGVTQTPRYLIKTRGQQVTLSCSPISGHRSVSWYQQTPGQGLQFLFEYFSETQRNKGNFPGRFSGRQFSNSRSEMNVSTLELGDSALYLCASSSGQQETQYFGPGTRLLVL.

The chain joins TRBV6-2 or TRBV6-3 to TRBJ2-7; D might be TRBD1 (5 bases). There are 15 residues in the CDR3. CDR1 MNHEY and CDR2 SVGEGT come from the germline V gene. Trimming took 7 bases from V and 1 from J, leaving 17 bases between them. CDR3 sequence reads: CASKPGIPNSYEQYF. CDR3 in DNA: TGTGCCAGCAAACCAGGGATCCCCAATTCCTACGAGCAGTACTTC.

The DNA for the CDR3 is TGTGCCAGCAGCTTAGGAGGGACAGTTAATGAAAAACTGTTTTTT. Translation: CASSLGGTVNEKLFF. The chain has TRBV7-2 and TRBJ1-4, with TRBD1 matching 7 bases. J lost 4 bases, V lost 1 base, and 3 bases had no gene match. The CDR3 is 15 residues long. Germline lookup yields CDR1 SGHTA and CDR2 FQGNSA. Variable domain in full (rest from reference TRBV7-2 and TRBJ1-4): GAGVSQSPSNKVTEKGKDVELRCDPISGHTALYWYRQSLGQGLEFLIYFQGNSAPDKSGLPSDRFSAERTGGSVSTLTIQRTQQEDSAVYLCASSLGGTVNEKLFFGSGTQLSVL.

The chain joins TRBV12-3 or TRBV12-4 to TRBJ2-7; the D is unclear. The CDR3 length is 12 residues. V was trimmed by 6 bases and J by 3 bases, leaving 9 bases between them. The CDR3 bases are TGTGCCAGCAGCTCTAAGTACTACGAGCAGTACTTC. This gives the protein CASSSKYYEQYF.

The rearrangement joins TRBV20-1 to TRBJ2-5; D is perhaps TRBD1 (6 bases). The CDR3 is made up of 15 amino acids. The V gene's germline CDR1 is DFQATT and CDR2 SNEGSKA (reference sequence). Trimming took off 2 bases at V and 2 bases at J, with 15 bases between the two ends. The CDR3 DNA reads TGCAGTGCTAGACCCAGAAACAGGGAACAAGAGACCCAGTACTTC. Protein product: CSARPRNREQETQYF.

This clonotype was observed many times. V and J are TRBV18 and TRBJ1-1, with D possibly being TRBD1 (5 bases). Germline V gives CDR1 KGHSH, CDR2 LQKENI. This CDR3 has 15 amino acids. With 3 bases removed from V and 4 bases from J, the gap between germline ends came to 15 bases. The CDR3 loop is CASSPPVGDLTEAFF. The DNA for the CDR3 is TGTGCCAGCTCACCCCCCGTGGGGGACCTCACTGAAGCTTTCTTT.

This clonotype appeared many times. V is TRBV10-3 and J is TRBJ2-3; D is undetermined. The V end lost 7 bases, the J end lost 3 bases, and 5 bases lay between the germline ends. The CDR3 extends over 11 amino acids. The V gene's germline CDR1 is ENHRY and CDR2 SYGVKD. The CDR3: CAITSTDTQYF. The CDR3 DNA reads TGTGCCATCACTTCGACAGATACGCAGTATTTT.

This clonotype turned up a few times. The rearrangement joins TRBV7-8 to TRBJ1-1; possible D gene TRBD1, 6 bases. The CDR3 is 14 amino acids. CDR1 is SGHVS, CDR2 FQNEAQ, per germline. Trimming shortened V by 5 bases and J by 1 base, and 11 bases separated the two germline ends. Here the CDR3 reads CASSIIQGNTEAFF. In nucleotides, the CDR3 is TGTGCCAGCAGCATCATACAGGGGAACACTGAAGCTTTCTTT.

There are many counts of this clonotype. V gene TRBV20-1 combines with J gene TRBJ2-3; tentatively, D is TRBD2 (6 bases). Deletions cut 1 base from V and 1 base from J, with 12 bases between. Germline CDR1 DFQATT, CDR2 SNEGSKA (reference sequence). This CDR3 is 15 amino acids long. The CDR3 here is CSARVAGRRTDTQYF. CDR3 coding DNA: TGCAGTGCTAGAGTGGCGGGGAGGCGCACAGATACGCAGTATTTT.

V usage is TRBV2 and J usage is TRBJ2-7, with TRBD2 as a possible D gene (6 bases). The CDR3 covers 12 residues. Germline CDR1 and CDR2: SNHLY and FYNNEI. With 6 bases removed from V and 1 base from J, the gap between germline ends came to 7 bases. CDR3: CASSLASYEQYF. CDR3 nucleotides: TGTGCCAGCAGCCTAGCGTCCTACGAGCAGTACTTC.

The chain uses TRBV28 and TRBJ1-5, with a tentative D call TRBD1 (6 bases). There are 14 residues in the CDR3. V gave up 5 bases and J gave up 7 bases, with 15 bases separating them. Germline assignment: CDR1 MDHEN and CDR2 SYDVKM. The CDR3 DNA reads TGTGCCAGCAGTCTCACAGGGACCGTCCAGCCCCAGCATTTT. As protein: CASSLTGTVQPQHF.

This chain connects TRBV7-2 to TRBJ2-3; D gene ambiguous. Looked up from germline, CDR1 is SGHTA and CDR2 is FQGNSA. The ends were cut back, 11 bases at V and 5 bases at J, with 8 bases in the middle. CDR3 length: 10 amino acids. The CDR3 here is CASKGDTQYF. The CDR3 DNA reads as TGTGCCTCCAAGGGAGATACGCAGTATTTT. Complete variable domain (other parts from reference TRBV7-2 and TRBJ2-3): GAGVSQSPSNKVTEKGKDVELRCDPISGHTALYWYRQSLGQGLEFLIYFQGNSAPDKSGLPSDRFSAERTGGSVSTLTIQRTQQEDSAVYLCASKGDTQYFGPGTRLTVL.

This clonotype was counted between two and nine times. The chain couples TRBV15 to TRBJ1-5, with 8 positions matching TRBD1. This CDR3 region has 15 residues. Unmatched junction bases numbered 4, after V lost 2 bases and J lost 4 bases. Germline values: CDR1 LNHNV, CDR2 YYDKDF (reference sequence). CDR3: CATSRLRQGNQPQHF. DNA for the CDR3: TGTGCCACCAGCAGACTAAGACAGGGGAATCAGCCCCAGCATTTT. The whole variable domain, filled in from reference TRBV15 and TRBJ1-5, reads DAMVIQNPRYQVTQFGKPVTLSCSQTLNHNVMYWYQQKSSQAPKLLFHYYDKDFNNEADTPDNFQSRRPNTSFCFLDIRSPGLGDTAMYLCATSRLRQGNQPQHFGDGTRLSIL.

This clonotype was detected only a few times. The chain uses TRBV28 and TRBJ2-7; D is unclear. Germline V gene data show CDR1 as MDHEN and CDR2 as SYDVKM. The CDR3 has 13 amino acids. Trimming pared 6 bases from V and 6 bases from J, leaving 15 bases between. Here the CDR3 DNA reads TGTGCCAGCAGCCCCCCAAACTTGAGCGAGCAGTACTTC. It translates to CASSPPNLSEQYF.

This clonotype was seen repeatedly, ten times or more. The rearrangement links TRBV19 to TRBJ2-6, with D unresolved. V lost 4 bases and J 0 bases, leaving 1 base between the germline ends. This CDR3 contains 13 residues. Germline V gives CDR1 LNHDA, CDR2 SQIVND (reference sequence). The CDR3 reads CASSNSGANVLTF. CDR3 bases: TGTGCCAGTAGTAACTCTGGGGCCAACGTCCTGACTTTC.

In the case of this clonotype: A junction boundary mismatches the germline segment, possibly from a read error. V is TRBV15 and J is TRBJ2-7, with 7 positions matching TRBD1. Germline values: CDR1 LNHNV, CDR2 YYDKDF (reference sequence). The CDR3 has 15 amino acids. CDR3 bases: TGTGTCACCAGCAGAGAGTACAGGGGCGGGTACGAGCAGTACTTC. Its protein is CVTSREYRGGYEQYF. The full variable domain, rest sourced from reference TRBV15 and TRBJ2-7, is DAMVIQNPRYQVTQFGKPVTLSCSQTLNHNVMYWYQQKSSQAPKLLFHYYDKDFNNEADTPDNFQSRRPNTSFCFLDIRSPGLGDTAMYLCVTSREYRGGYEQYFGPGTRLTVT.

Only a few counts were recorded for this clonotype. V is TRBV28 and J is TRBJ2-1, with D maybe TRBD2 (5 bases). Germline CDR1 MDHEN, CDR2 SYDVKM. This CDR3 comprises 13 residues. V lost 7 bases, J lost 7 bases, and 14 bases lay in between. CDR3 sequence reads: CASNPPGENEQFF. CDR3 coding DNA: TGTGCCAGCAACCCCCCCGGGGAGAATGAGCAGTTCTTC.

The chain employs TRBV5-8 and TRBJ2-6; TRBD1 matches at 7 bases. V was clipped by 4 bases and J by 2 bases; unmatched bases: 6. Germline V gives CDR1 SGHTS, CDR2 YDEGEE. This CDR3 region has 16 residues. DNA for the CDR3: TGTGCCAGCAGCCGAAGGGACAGAGCTGGGGCCAACGTCCTGACTTTC. It is translated as CASSRRDRAGANVLTF.

This clonotype has at least ten counts. The chain has TRBV28 and TRBJ1-3, with TRBD1 as a possible D gene (6 bases). Trimming removed 6 bases from V and 0 bases from J, with 9 bases in between. The CDR3 loop spans 14 amino acids. Per germline, CDR1 MDHEN and CDR2 SYDVKM. CDR3 in amino acids: CASRLGGSGNTIYF. In nucleotides, the CDR3 is TGTGCCAGCAGGCTAGGGGGCTCTGGAAACACCATATATTTT.

This clonotype was counted only a few times. The V and J genes are TRBV7-2 and TRBJ2-7, with 7 bases aligning to TRBD1. CDR3 size: 12 residues. Per germline, CDR1 SGHTA and CDR2 FQGNSA. The ends lost 6 bases at V and 8 bases at J; junction bases unmatched: 7. The CDR3 nucleotides are TGTGCCAGCAGACTTGACAGGGAGCAGCAGTACTTC. This codes for CASRLDREQQYF.